This T cell receptor beta chain was obtained from a study of blood T cell repertoires in COVID-19. Participant ages covered about 18 to 100 years across approximately 25 US areas. In assigning cohorts, the study relied on participant-reported clinical history. The CDR3 is 13 residues long. Germline CDR1 GTSNPN, CDR2 SVGIG (reference sequence). With 3 bases removed from V and 10 bases from J, the gap between germline ends came to 13 bases. Clones were sequenced by immunoSEQ multiplex PCR, and TCRdb holds only the in-frame ones, with some missing. Seen here are around 310,000 clones, roughly nine tenths observed once, and the top ten hold less than 9.5%.

The sequence was obtained from a woman aged 25-40 years who had recovered from COVID-19. The chain is built from TRBV30 and TRBJ1-6; tentatively, D is TRBD1 (6 bases). Sequences were obtained from PBMCs or T cells enriched from blood (not recorded which). Written as DNA, the CDR3 is TGTGCCTGGAGAGGACAGCCCGGGTCACCCCTCCACTTT. Amino acids: CAWRGQPGSPLHF.